The 27 T cell receptor beta chains below all came from one sample that was sequenced in a study of human T cells and chemical hapten exposure. Stated time point: healthy volunteer bleed at 6 weeks. Someone pulled total RNA out of unfractionated whole blood. TCRdb fed the RACE reads into MiXCR, producing one record per CDR3 protein. The sample lists about 77,000 distinct CDR3 sequences, about 9.2% seen once, with 1.5% to 2% in the top ten. Sample: whole blood. The receptors derive from a female donor in good health. Some clones in this sample may be carry-over from other donors' samples.

This sequence joins TRBV20-1 and TRBJ2-7; possibly TRBD1 for D (6 bases). Germline V gene data show CDR1 as DFQATT and CDR2 as SNEGSKA (reference sequence). The CDR3 is made up of 14 amino acids. V was pared by 0 bases and J by 6 bases, with 15 bases between. CDR3 nucleotide sequence: TGCAGTGCTAGAGATCGTGGACAAGGGGGCGAGCAGTACTTC. Encoded protein: CSARDRGQGGEQYF.

The gene calls are TRBV20-1 and TRBJ2-7; 9 nucleotides agree with TRBD2. Germline V gene data show CDR1 as DFQATT and CDR2 as SNEGSKA (reference sequence). This CDR3 contains 14 residues. V shed 1 base and J 6 bases; nucleotides not matched to a gene: 7. CDR3 sequence (DNA): TGCAGTGCTAGAGGTGCGGGGGGGCCTGGCGAGCAGTACTTC. This encodes CSARGAGGPGEQYF.

The chain couples TRBV29-1 to TRBJ1-4; 10 nucleotides line up with TRBD1. Germline assignment: CDR1 SQVTM and CDR2 ANQGSEA. The CDR3 is 13 amino acids. Losses at the gene ends were 4 bases for V and 7 bases for J; bases not matched to a gene: 3. The CDR3 nucleotides are TGCAGCGTTGTGACAGGGGGCACTGAAAAACTGTTTTTT. Protein product: CSVVTGGTEKLFF.

There are a few counts of this clonotype. This chain joins TRBV9 and TRBJ2-7; TRBD2 is a possible D gene (6 bases). This CDR3 has 13 residues. The V and J ends lost 4 bases and 9 bases respectively, with 17 bases between them. CDR1 is SGDLS and CDR2 is YYNGEE in the germline V gene. CDR3 DNA: TGTGCCAGCAGCACACCAGGGCGGGGAAGGCAGTACTTC. Translated: CASSTPGRGRQYF.

This clonotype has only a few counts. This chain joins TRBV5-1 and TRBJ2-2, with D perhaps TRBD1 or TRBD2 (5 bases each). This CDR3 is 15 amino acids long. Germline V lookup: CDR1 SGHRS, CDR2 YFSETQ. The V end lost 4 bases, the J end lost 4 bases, and 14 bases lay between the germline ends. CDR3 in DNA: TGCGCCAGCAGCGGACTCCAGGGCACCACCGGGGAGCTGTTTTTT. Amino acids: CASSGLQGTTGELFF.

This clonotype has only a few counts. J is TRBJ2-7 and V is TRBV3-1, with D perhaps TRBD2 (5 bases). From germline, CDR1 is LGHDT and CDR2 YNNKEL (reference sequence). The CDR3 consists of 13 residues. Trimming cost V 4 bases and J 3 bases, with 10 bases left between them. The CDR3 bases are TGTGCCAGCAGCCCGCGCCGGGGCTACGAGCAGTACTTC. It translates to CASSPRRGYEQYF.

This clonotype was observed many times. CDR3 coding DNA: TGCGCCAGCAGCCAAGATGTGGGTGGACATAGCAATCAGCCCCAGCATTTT. Protein: CASSQDVGGHSNQPQHF. V usage is TRBV4-1 and J usage is TRBJ1-5; tentative D call: TRBD1 (5 bases). From germline, CDR1 is MGHRA and CDR2 YSYEKL. The CDR3 loop spans 17 amino acids. V was cut by 0 bases and J by 0 bases, with 12 bases left in between.

This clonotype was counted only a few times. The J gene is TRBJ1-5, the V gene TRBV29-1, with unresolved D. The CDR3 runs 15 residues. The germline V gene has CDR1 SQVTM and CDR2 ANQGSEA. V was cut by 6 bases and J by 2 bases, with 17 bases left in between. CDR3 residues: CSVSDGVLGNQPQHF. The CDR3 bases are TGCAGCGTGTCAGACGGGGTCTTGGGCAATCAGCCCCAGCATTTT.

This clonotype showed up many times. V and J are TRBV7-9 and TRBJ2-7, with D possibly TRBD2 on 5 matching bases. CDR3 length: 14 amino acids. The germline V gene has CDR1 SEHNR and CDR2 FQNEAQ (reference sequence). V was cut by 4 bases and J by 5 bases, with 15 bases left in between. CDR3 amino acids: CASSSLVGSHEQYF. The CDR3 DNA reads TGTGCCAGCAGCTCCCTCGTAGGGAGCCACGAGCAGTACTTC.

This clonotype was observed many times. This chain joins TRBV7-2 and TRBJ1-4; maybe TRBD1 (5 bases). V gave up 7 bases and J gave up 2 bases, with 14 bases separating them. The germline V gene encodes CDR1 SGHTA and CDR2 FQGNSA. The CDR3 spans 15 residues. CDR3 in amino acids: CASTSAAGTNEKLFF. DNA of the CDR3: TGTGCCAGCACCTCAGCCGCAGGGACTAATGAAAAACTGTTTTTT.

The chain combines TRBV29-1 with TRBJ1-2; the D is unclear. The CDR3 is 14 residues long. Germline V gives CDR1 SQVTM, CDR2 ANQGSEA. The germline V and J ends were trimmed by 0 bases and 1 base, with 9 bases remaining between them. The CDR3 DNA follows: TGCAGCGTTGAAGAATGGCAGGTTAACTATGGCTACACCTTC. Its protein is CSVEEWQVNYGYTF.

This clonotype has at least ten counts. V and J are TRBV18 and TRBJ2-7; D ambiguous. The CDR3 is 13 amino acids. Trimming removed 3 bases from V and 4 bases from J, with 10 bases in between. Germline assignment: CDR1 KGHSH and CDR2 LQKENI. CDR3: CASSPPGLYEQYF. Written as DNA, the CDR3 is TGTGCCAGCTCACCTCCTGGGCTGTACGAGCAGTACTTC.

The sample holds a few counts of this clonotype. V is TRBV12-3 or TRBV12-4 and J is TRBJ2-7; no definite D call. Trimming removed 1 base from V and 0 bases from J, with 7 bases in between. The CDR3 covers 14 residues. The CDR3 loop is CASSLVQGSYEQYF. The CDR3 DNA is TGTGCCAGCAGTTTAGTTCAAGGCTCCTACGAGCAGTACTTC.

V usage is TRBV4-3 and J usage is TRBJ2-7, with 13 bases identical to TRBD2. Trimming took 3 bases from V and 1 from J; bases not matched to a gene: 9. This CDR3 has 18 amino acids. Per the germline V gene, CDR1 is LGHNA and CDR2 is YSLEER. The CDR3 nucleotides read TGCGCCAGCAGCCACGGACTAGCGGGGGCTGCACTTTCCTACGAGCAGTACTTC. It codes for CASSHGLAGAALSYEQYF.

With regard to this clonotype: Since a much larger clone is just one base distant, this may be a read error. The chain recombines TRBV7-8 with TRBJ2-7; TRBD1 matches at 10 bases. V lost 9 bases and J lost 7; bases outside the gene matches: 18. The CDR3 consists of 16 residues. In germline, CDR1 is SGHVS, CDR2 FQNEAQ. CDR3 region: CARSAATGTGVREQYF. The CDR3 DNA is TGTGCCAGAAGTGCAGCGACTGGGACAGGGGTACGGGAGCAGTACTTC.

Of note for this clonotype: One junction end disagrees with the germline gene, perhaps due to a read error. The chain has TRBV2 and TRBJ2-3, with 7 bases lining up with TRBD2. Germline CDR1 is SNHLY and CDR2 is FYNNEI. This CDR3 is built from 14 residues. CDR3 protein: CTSREGTNTDTQYF. The CDR3 DNA is TGTACCAGCAGGGAAGGGACTAACACAGATACGCAGTATTTT.

This clonotype was observed a few times. The DNA of the CDR3 is TGTGCCAGCAGTCCCCGCGATCTGGGCTCACCCCTCCACTTT. Translated: CASSPRDLGSPLHF. The chain combines TRBV12-3 or TRBV12-4 with TRBJ1-6, with D unresolved. CDR3 size: 14 residues. V was cut by 5 bases and J by 10 bases, with 15 bases left in between.

The gene calls are TRBV12-3 or TRBV12-4 and TRBJ2-5; D remains unclear. The CDR3 length is 13 residues. The germline V and J ends were trimmed by 3 bases and 2 bases, with 7 bases remaining between them. In nucleotides, the CDR3 is TGTGCCAGCAGTTTCGCCGGGCAAGAGACCCAGTACTTC. This encodes CASSFAGQETQYF.

This clonotype was counted only a few times. The chain uses TRBV18 and TRBJ2-7, with 8 bases identical to TRBD1. CDR1 KGHSH and CDR2 LQKENI come from the germline V gene. This CDR3 comprises 16 residues. After removal of 0 bases from V and 7 bases from J, the junction contained 11 bases not matched to a gene. In DNA form, the CDR3 reads TGTGCCAGCTCACCACCGGGCAGGGGGCGATCGGGGGAGCAGTACTTC. Amino acids: CASSPPGRGRSGEQYF.

The gene calls are TRBV7-9 and TRBJ2-7; 9 bases fit TRBD2. Germline trimming cut 4 bases from V and 0 bases from J; bases unmatched to any gene: 7. The CDR3 totals 16 residues. The germline gives CDR1 SEHNR, CDR2 FQNEAQ (reference sequence). The CDR3 reads CASSSFAGGSSYEQYF. CDR3 sequence (DNA): TGTGCCAGCAGCTCGTTTGCGGGGGGGAGCTCCTACGAGCAGTACTTC. The entire variable domain, with the rest obtained from reference TRBV7-9 and TRBJ2-7, is as follows: DTGVSQNPRHKITKRGQNVTFRCDPISEHNRLYWYRQTLGQGPEFLTYFQNEAQLEKSRLLSDRFSAERPKGSFSTLEIQRTEQGDSAMYLCASSSFAGGSSYEQYFGPGTRLTVT.

There are a few counts of this clonotype. The chain has TRBV7-9 and TRBJ1-1; a weak D match, TRBD1 (5 bases). Trimming cost V 8 bases and J 4 bases, with 11 bases left between them. CDR1 and CDR2 from the germline V gene are SEHNR and FQNEAQ (reference sequence). The CDR3 runs to 12 residues. The CDR3 DNA follows: TGTGCCAGCCTGGTCGGGGGCACTGAAGCTTTCTTT. It specifies CASLVGGTEAFF.

The chain is built from TRBV11-2 and TRBJ2-2; D unclear. V was cut by 3 bases and J by 4 bases, with 6 bases left in between. The CDR3 is 13 amino acids. Germline V gene lookup returns CDR1 SGHAT and CDR2 FQNNGV. CDR3 region: CASSFLRTGELFF. The CDR3 DNA sequence: TGTGCCAGCAGCTTCCTACGCACCGGGGAGCTGTTTTTT.

The chain couples TRBV2 to TRBJ2-7, with TRBD1 matching 7 bases. V lost 6 bases and J lost 4; bases outside the gene matches: 9. Germline CDR1 is SNHLY and CDR2 is FYNNEI. The CDR3 is 14 amino acids. CDR3 sequence: CASRSGTAIYEQYF. The CDR3 DNA reads TGTGCCAGCAGGTCCGGGACAGCAATTTACGAGCAGTACTTC. Full variable domain (rest looked up from reference TRBV2 and TRBJ2-7): EPEVTQTPSHQVTQMGQEVILRCVPISNHLYFYWYRQILGQKVEFLVSFYNNEISEKSEIFDDQFSVERPDGSNFTLKIRSTKLEDSAMYFCASRSGTAIYEQYFGPGTRLTVT.

This clonotype was observed a few times. The CDR3 sequence: CASSLGQSTDTQYF. The CDR3 DNA reads as TGTGCCAGCAGTTTGGGACAGAGCACAGATACGCAGTATTTT. The rearrangement links TRBV6-5 to TRBJ2-3; 7 bases line up with TRBD1. The CDR3 has 14 residues. The V gene's germline CDR1 is MNHEY and CDR2 SVGAGI. V was pared by 4 bases and J by 0 bases, with 1 base of the junction left unmatched.

This clonotype has at least ten counts. The chain combines TRBV7-9 with TRBJ1-2; D gene uncertain. CDR1 SEHNR and CDR2 FQNEAQ come from the germline V gene (reference sequence). V was pared by 3 bases and J by 3 bases, with 8 bases between. There are 13 residues in the CDR3. DNA for the CDR3: TGTGCCAGCAGCTTTGGGGAGCACTATGGCTACACCTTC. It codes for CASSFGEHYGYTF. Using reference TRBV7-9 and TRBJ1-2 for the parts outside the CDR3, the full variable domain is DTGVSQNPRHKITKRGQNVTFRCDPISEHNRLYWYRQTLGQGPEFLTYFQNEAQLEKSRLLSDRFSAERPKGSFSTLEIQRTEQGDSAMYLCASSFGEHYGYTFGSGTRLTVV.

The chain employs TRBV29-1 and TRBJ2-3; D call uncertain. CDR1 SQVTM and CDR2 ANQGSEA come from the germline V gene. Trimming removed 4 bases from V and 5 bases from J, with 7 bases in between. CDR3 length: 11 amino acids. The CDR3 is CSVVALDTQYF. CDR3 in DNA: TGCAGCGTTGTGGCCTTAGATACGCAGTATTTT.

V is TRBV5-5 and J is TRBJ1-2, with D unresolved. Per the germline V gene, CDR1 is SGHKS and CDR2 is YYEKEE (reference sequence). V was pared by 0 bases and J by 8 bases, with 11 bases between. There are 13 residues in the CDR3. This CDR3 is CASSLGAGSGYTF. CDR3 DNA sequence: TGTGCCAGCAGCTTGGGGGCGGGGAGCGGCTACACCTTC.